These T cell receptor beta chains were read from a single sample in a study of shared clonotypes between healthy human individuals. Profiled with immunoSEQ multiplex PCR; TCRdb holds only in-frame clones, not every one. The sample shows 2 million to 2.5 million clones, approximately 94% of them seen only once. The sequencing input was naive CD4+ T cells sorted from blood. These receptors came from a man younger than 35 in good health. Both conserved end residues are part of each CDR3. The D gene is left open where the match is weak. Where a row states a size, it is once, few, many or the class of an expanded clone; other rows omit it.

>TRBJ2-2|TRBD1|TRBV5-8|.
CASSYSRDRVTGELFF
TGTGCCAGCAGCTACTCCCGGGACAGGGTTACCGGGGAGCTGTTTTTT
>TRBJ2-1|TRBD2|TRBV5-4|few
CASSSGLAGDNEQFF
TGTGCCAGCAGCTCGGGACTAGCGGGGGACAATGAGCAGTTCTTC
>TRBJ2-7|.|TRBV9|.
CASSVAVRGDEQYF
TGTGCCAGCAGCGTAGCTGTCAGGGGGGACGAGCAGTACTTC
>TRBJ2-2|TRBD1|TRBV15|.
CATSGGTGVAGELFF
TGTGCCACCAGCGGCGGGACAGGGGTTGCCGGGGAGCTGTTTTTT
>TRBJ1-6|TRBD1|TRBV27|.
CASSSWDSYNSPLHF
TGTGCCAGCAGTTCATGGGACAGCTATAATTCACCCCTCCACTTT
>TRBJ1-1|TRBD1|TRBV2|.
CASSLDRASTEAFF
TGTGCCAGCAGTTTAGACAGGGCCTCCACTGAAGCTTTCTTT
>TRBJ2-5|.|TRBV4-1|once
CASSGRGQETQYF
TGCGCCAGCAGCGGGCGGGGCCAAGAGACCCAGTACTTC
>TRBJ1-6|TRBD1|TRBV11-1|.
CASSSDRGTYNSPLHF
TGTGCCAGCAGCTCCGACAGGGGAACCTATAATTCACCCCTCCACTTT
>TRBJ1-2|.|TRBV12-5|.
CAKGAYNGYTF
TGTGCTAAAGGGGCGTACAATGGCTACACCTTC
>TRBJ2-3|TRBD1|TRBV7-2|.
CASSFDRGGTDTQYF
TGTGCCAGCAGCTTCGACAGGGGTGGGACAGATACGCAGTATTTT
>TRBJ2-5|.|TRBV10-3|.
CAIANQETQYF
TGTGCCATCGCCAACCAAGAGACCCAGTACTTC
>TRBJ2-3|.|TRBV6-5|.
CASSERLPDTQYF
TGTGCCAGCAGCGAGAGACTTCCAGATACGCAGTATTTT
>TRBJ2-2|TRBD2|TRBV5-1|.
CASSSTSGKNTGELFF
TGCGCCAGCAGCTCCACTAGCGGGAAGAACACCGGGGAGCTGTTTTTT
>TRBJ2-5|TRBD2|TRBV9|.
CASSVLAGVPGETQYF
TGTGCCAGCAGCGTACTAGCGGGAGTCCCTGGAGAGACCCAGTACTTC
>TRBJ2-3|.|TRBV4-1|once
CASSQDPGRDTDTQYF
TGCGCCAGCAGCCAAGATCCGGGCAGGGATACAGATACGCAGTATTTT
>TRBJ1-2|TRBD1|TRBV10-2|.
CASLGTANYGYTF
TGCGCCAGTCTAGGGACAGCTAACTATGGCTACACCTTC
>TRBJ1-5|.|TRBV2|.
CASSGGYSNQPQHF
TGTGCCAGCAGTGGGGGGTATAGCAATCAGCCCCAGCATTTT
>TRBJ1-2|.|TRBV30|.
CAWGRTHNYGYTF
TGTGCCTGGGGACGGACCCACAACTATGGCTACACCTTC
>TRBJ1-6|.|TRBV5-4|once
CASSPGTVNSPLHF
TGTGCCAGCAGCCCCGGGACCGTCAATTCACCCCTCCACTTT
>TRBJ2-3|.|TRBV4-3|once
CASSQESQGDTQYF
TGCGCCAGCAGCCAAGAGAGTCAAGGAGATACGCAGTATTTT
>TRBJ1-6|TRBD1|TRBV6-1|.
CASSATGEPLHF
TGTGCCAGCAGTGCCACAGGGGAACCCCTCCACTTT
>TRBJ2-1|TRBD2|TRBV5-1|once
CASSLGAGGPLEQFF
TGCGCCAGCAGCTTGGGGGCGGGAGGGCCTTTGGAGCAGTTCTTC
>TRBJ2-7|.|TRBV7-8|.
CASSLVGGSAYEQYF
TGTGCCAGCAGCTTAGTCGGAGGGAGCGCCTACGAGCAGTACTTC
>TRBJ1-1|.|TRBV5-1|.
CASSFKRGGEAFF
TGCGCCAGCAGCTTTAAGAGGGGTGGTGAAGCTTTCTTT
>TRBJ1-1|.|TRBV4-2|.
CASSHVGTKGTEAFF
TGTGCCAGCAGCCACGTAGGCACGAAGGGCACTGAAGCTTTCTTT
>TRBJ2-7|TRBD2|TRBV5-1|.
CASSAAGSGISYEQYF
TGCGCCAGCAGCGCTGCCGGGAGCGGGATCTCCTACGAGCAGTACTTC
>TRBJ2-4|.|TRBV27|.
CASSPRVLAKNIQYF
TGTGCCAGCAGTCCCCGGGTGTTAGCCAAAAACATTCAGTACTTC
>TRBJ1-1|.|TRBV5-6|.
CASSLVGREAFF
TGTGCCAGCAGCTTGGTCGGCAGAGAAGCTTTCTTT